Detailed here is one TCR beta chain. No antigen is known for it. Assay: immunoSEQ multiplex PCR; the TCRdb copy retains only in-frame clones and omits some. The sample includes approximately 100,000 clones, about 78% of them seen just once. These data are taken from a study of cytotoxic CD8 clonotypes in ibrutinib-treated CLL. Study-level results: On treatment, the uncommon public clonotypes contracted or remained stable.

V lost 0 bases, J lost 2 bases, and 11 bases lay in between. Germline CDR1 reads KGHSH; CDR2 reads LQKENI. The CDR3 extends over 15 amino acids. The source of approximately 1.9 micrograms of genomic DNA for TCR beta libraries was cryopreserved PBMCs. The sequence came from a human donor with chronic lymphocytic leukemia. The chain joins TRBV18 to TRBJ2-7; D is uncertain. The source was PBMCs, collected after 12 months of ibrutinib treatment. CDR3 coding DNA: TGTGCCAGCTCACCACCTGACCGCCCGACCTACGAGCAGTACTTC. It encodes CASSPPDRPTYEQYF.